The source of this T cell receptor beta chain is a study of beta chain features in type 1 diabetes. Findings and caveats of the study: PCR could preferentially amplify shorter templates, alike in patients and controls. Compared with healthy donors, patients appeared to share more similar naive, central memory and regulatory TCRB repertoires. There was a moderate but significant shortening of TCRB CDR3s in all four CD4+ subsets of Type 1 diabetes patients.

Only one heparinised blood draw was taken per donor, and its volume averaged roughly 120 mL. All of the isolated RNA was reverse transcribed, so expressed TCRB transcripts were sequenced. The data were produced by immunoSEQ multiplex PCR, yet TCRdb's version contains in-frame clones alone and is incomplete. The data contain about 240,000 clones, over 11% of them singletons. A note on this clone: Its target is not known.

Germline loops: CDR1 SGHRS, CDR2 YFSETQ. Deletions cut 3 bases from V and 0 bases from J, with 7 bases between. There are 15 residues in the CDR3. The sequenced material came from naive CD4+ T cells from blood. The J gene is TRBJ2-6, the V gene TRBV5-1, with D possibly being TRBD2 (6 bases). The sequence derives from a young man with type 1 diabetes. In nucleotides, the CDR3 is TGCGCCAGCAGCTCCGGGGGCTCTGGGGCCAACGTCCTGACTTTC. Its translation is CASSSGGSGANVLTF. The entire variable domain, with the rest obtained from reference TRBV5-1 and TRBJ2-6, is as follows: KAGVTQTPRYLIKTRGQQVTLSCSPISGHRSVSWYQQTPGQGLQFLFEYFSETQRNKGNFPGRFSGRQFSNSRSEMNVSTLELGDSALYLCASSSGGSGANVLTFGAGSRLTVL.